This T cell receptor beta chain emerged from a study of shared clonotypes between healthy human individuals. Into CD45RA+ naive and CD45RA-negative memory subsets, the CD4+ cells were split. Trimming pared 0 bases from V and 2 bases from J, leaving 5 bases between. The length of the CDR3 is 15 residues. Looked up from germline, CDR1 is LGHNA and CDR2 is YSLEER. Overall study results and limits: Tissues were not sampled, only blood, and their repertoires likely differ. Naive CD4 clonotypes overlapped across a handful of donors at roughly 5.1%. Among non-shared clonotypes, generation probabilities were lower than among those shared by all four donors.

Sequencing used immunoSEQ multiplex PCR; TCRdb keeps in-frame clones, though not all of them. The sample lists some 1 million clones, around 76% occurring once. Note on this clone: Its matching antigen is unknown.

The rearrangement uses TRBV4-3 and TRBJ2-6; D gene unclear. The sequenced sample consisted of memory CD4+ T cells sorted from blood. Regarding subset: CD45RA-negative fraction. The origin of this receptor is a man aged 18 to 35 in good health. The CDR3 region is CASSQDLPGANVLTF. The CDR3 DNA reads as TGCGCCAGCAGCCAAGATCTTCCTGGGGCCAACGTCCTGACTTTC.